The next 17 T cell receptor beta chains were all read from a single sample in a study of blood T cell repertoires in COVID-19. Sequencing used immunoSEQ multiplex PCR; TCRdb keeps in-frame clones, though not all of them. In the table there are approximately 100,000 clones, over 65% of which are singletons. Sequencing was carried out using peripheral blood. The receptors derive from a woman aged 55-70 years with acute or convalescent COVID-19.

DNA of the CDR3: TGCGCCAGCAGCTTGTCACAGGCTAATCCTAGAGCTTTCTTT. Protein sequence: CASSLSQANPRAFF. This rearrangement joins TRBV5-1 to TRBJ1-1; D perhaps matches TRBD1 (5 bases). Germline values: CDR1 SGHRS, CDR2 YFSETQ. The CDR3 totals 14 residues. The germline V and J ends were trimmed by 1 base and 10 bases, with 17 bases remaining between them.

This chain joins TRBV3-1 (or the pseudogene TRBV3-2) and TRBJ1-3; weak D call: TRBD1 (6 bases). The V end was cut by 1 base, the J end by 5 bases, with 9 bases between. CDR3 length equals 14 residues. Germline-derived CDR1 and CDR2 are LGHDT and YNNKEL (reference sequence). The CDR3 coding sequence is TGTGCCAGCAGCCAAGGAGGGGGTAGAAACACCATATATTTT. This sequence encodes CASSQGGGRNTIYF.

The J gene is TRBJ2-1, the V gene TRBV9; the D gene is possibly TRBD2 (6 bases). The CDR3 loop spans 17 amino acids. The V gene's germline CDR1 is SGDLS and CDR2 YYNGEE. Trimming left V 4 bases short and J 0 bases short, with 17 bases between. The CDR3 coding sequence is TGTGCCAGCAGCACCCGGGGACTCCCAGGCTCCTACAATGAGCAGTTCTTC. Encoded protein: CASSTRGLPGSYNEQFF.

Only a few counts were recorded for this clone. The chain joins TRBV19 to TRBJ2-7; 8 nucleotides align to TRBD2. In germline, CDR1 is LNHDA, CDR2 SQIVND (reference sequence). Trimming took 6 bases from V and 3 from J; bases not matched to a gene: 4. This CDR3 contains 13 residues. CDR3 sequence: CASRREEGYEQYF. As DNA, the CDR3 is TGTGCCAGTAGGCGGGAGGAAGGCTACGAGCAGTACTTC. The full variable domain, its missing parts supplied by reference TRBV19 and TRBJ2-7, is DGGITQSPKYLFRKEGQNVTLSCEQNLNHDAMYWYRQDPGQGLRLIYYSQIVNDFQKGDIAEGYSVSREKKESFPLTVTSAQKNPTAFYLCASRREEGYEQYFGPGTRLTVT.

This clone appeared a single time. CDR3 DNA sequence: TGTGCCAGCTCACCCACTAGCGGCTCCTACAATGAGCAGTTCTTC. Protein product: CASSPTSGSYNEQFF. The rearrangement joins TRBV18 to TRBJ2-1; 8 nucleotides agree with TRBD2. The ends lost 3 bases at V and 0 bases at J; junction bases unmatched: 1. The CDR3 length is 15 residues. Germline CDR1 reads KGHSH; CDR2 reads LQKENI.

The chain is built from TRBV5-5 and TRBJ2-3; TRBD1 might be the D (7 bases). Germline lookup yields CDR1 SGHKS and CDR2 YYEKEE (reference sequence). V dropped 4 bases and J dropped 2 bases, with 17 bases sitting between them. There are 16 residues in the CDR3. The CDR3 DNA reads as TGTGCCAGCAGCCCTTTAGGGGGGACAGCCACAGATACGCAGTATTTT. Translation gives CASSPLGGTATDTQYF.

The chain has TRBV27 and TRBJ1-2, with 8 positions matching TRBD1. The CDR3 length is 13 residues. J gave up 7 bases and V 6 bases, and 7 bases lay outside the gene matches. CDR1 MNHEY and CDR2 SMNVEV come from the germline V gene (reference sequence). For the CDR3, the DNA is TGTGCCAGCAGAAGGACAGGGCCAAGTGGCTACACCTTC. Protein sequence: CASRRTGPSGYTF.

The J gene is TRBJ2-7, the V gene TRBV9, with D unclear. Germline-derived CDR1 and CDR2 are SGDLS and YYNGEE. This CDR3 contains 15 residues. V was cut by 0 bases and J by 1 base, with 11 bases left in between. CDR3 sequence reads: CASSVGGKRSYEQYF. For the CDR3, the DNA is TGTGCCAGCAGCGTAGGCGGAAAGCGATCCTACGAGCAGTACTTC.

The chain combines TRBV4-3 with TRBJ1-2, with a tentative D call TRBD1 (6 bases). This CDR3 contains 15 residues. Germline CDR1 and CDR2: LGHNA and YSLEER. V lost 0 bases and J lost 4, with 12 bases in between. Here the CDR3 reads CASSQEGAWGYGYTF. For the CDR3, the DNA is TGCGCCAGCAGCCAAGAGGGGGCCTGGGGCTATGGCTACACCTTC.

The genes are TRBV24-1 and TRBJ2-5; 9 bases are a match to TRBD1. The J segment lost 3 bases and the V segment lost 4 bases, leaving 2 bases of the junction unmatched. The CDR3 is 14 residues long. Germline loops: CDR1 KGHDR, CDR2 SFDVKD. The CDR3: CATSDRTGEETQYF. As DNA, the CDR3 is TGTGCCACCAGTGACCGGACAGGGGAAGAGACCCAGTACTTC.

The chain combines TRBV30 with TRBJ2-7, with D possibly being TRBD1 (6 bases). Deletions cut 4 bases from V and 2 bases from J, with 12 bases between. This CDR3 has 13 residues. Germline V CDR1 and CDR2: GTSNPN, SVGIG (reference sequence). The CDR3 region has the DNA TGTGCCTGGACTCCAGGGGTGGCCTACGAGCAGTACTTC. It encodes CAWTPGVAYEQYF. Full variable domain (rest looked up from reference TRBV30 and TRBJ2-7): SQTIHQWPATLVQPVGSPLSLECTVEGTSNPNLYWYRQAAGRGLQLLFYSVGIGQISSEVPQNLSASRPQDRQFILSSKKLLLSDSGFYLCAWTPGVAYEQYFGPGTRLTVT.

The rearrangement links TRBV7-2 to TRBJ2-1, with a tentative D call TRBD2 (5 bases). V shed 5 bases and J shed 0 bases, with 14 bases lying between them. The CDR3 is 16 residues long. Germline loops: CDR1 SGHTA, CDR2 FQGNSA. The CDR3 coding sequence is TGTGCCAGCAGCCCCGACACGGGATTCTCCTACAATGAGCAGTTCTTC. Translation: CASSPDTGFSYNEQFF. The variable domain in full, completed from reference TRBV7-2 and TRBJ2-1, reads GAGVSQSPSNKVTEKGKDVELRCDPISGHTALYWYRQSLGQGLEFLIYFQGNSAPDKSGLPSDRFSAERTGGSVSTLTIQRTQQEDSAVYLCASSPDTGFSYNEQFFGPGTRLTVL.

CDR3 nucleotides: TGCGCCAGCAAAACTTGGGCGGGGGACACTGAAGCTTTCTTT. Residues: CASKTWAGDTEAFF. This sequence joins TRBV5-1 and TRBJ1-1, with D tentatively TRBD1 (5 bases). CDR3 length: 14 amino acids. V lost 6 bases and J 3 bases, leaving 15 bases between the germline ends. Per the germline V gene, CDR1 is SGHRS and CDR2 is YFSETQ.

CDR3 nucleotide sequence: TGCAGCGCAACGTGGACAGGGGGCACAGATACGCAGTATTTT. This sequence encodes CSATWTGGTDTQYF. This rearrangement joins TRBV29-1 to TRBJ2-3; 9 bases are shared with TRBD1. J was trimmed by 1 base and V by 7 bases; bases with no gene match: 6. The CDR3 consists of 14 residues. CDR1 and CDR2 (germline): SQVTM, ANQGSEA.

The chain couples TRBV19 to TRBJ1-5; TRBD1 agrees at 7 bases. The CDR3 extends over 13 amino acids. V lost 8 bases, J lost 6 bases, and 7 bases stayed unmatched. Germline CDR1 reads LNHDA; CDR2 reads SQIVND (reference sequence). The CDR3 loop is CASRTGRAQPQHF. In DNA form, the CDR3 reads TGTGCCAGTCGGACAGGAAGGGCTCAGCCCCAGCATTTT.

The rearrangement links TRBV19 to TRBJ1-1; 7 bases fit TRBD1. CDR3 length: 14 residues. J gave up 1 base and V 7 bases, and 6 bases lay outside the gene matches. The germline V gene encodes CDR1 LNHDA and CDR2 SQIVND (reference sequence). In DNA, the CDR3 is TGTGCCAGTACCACGACAGGGAGGAACACTGAAGCTTTCTTT. Protein: CASTTTGRNTEAFF.

The rearrangement joins TRBV19 to TRBJ1-1, with 7 bases lining up with TRBD1. Per the germline V gene, CDR1 is LNHDA and CDR2 is SQIVND (reference sequence). The CDR3 runs to 14 residues. V lost 5 bases and J lost 5; bases outside the gene matches: 8. The CDR3 is CASSVAGGRTEAFF. Written as DNA, the CDR3 is TGTGCCAGTAGTGTGGCAGGGGGGAGAACTGAAGCTTTCTTT.